This section outlines one T cell receptor beta chain sequence together with its context. This CDR3 comprises 16 residues. V was clipped by 0 bases and J by 5 bases; unmatched bases: 7. Germline V lookup: CDR1 LGHDT, CDR2 YNNKEL (reference sequence). TCRdb's table, derived via immunoSEQ multiplex PCR, lists solely in-frame clones and lacks some. This table holds about 130,000 clones, approximately 94% found once. The record originates from a study of T cell responses to AZD1222 COVID-19 vaccine. The sequences come from peripheral blood, collected on day 0 of AZD1222 vaccination. The rearrangement uses TRBV3-1 (or the pseudogene TRBV3-2) and TRBJ2-7; 10 bases map to TRBD2. The clonotype comes from an adult in good health. CDR3 sequence (DNA): TGTGCCAGCAGCCAAGATCTCCTAGCGGGAGACCACGAGCAGTACTTC. It encodes CASSQDLLAGDHEQYF.